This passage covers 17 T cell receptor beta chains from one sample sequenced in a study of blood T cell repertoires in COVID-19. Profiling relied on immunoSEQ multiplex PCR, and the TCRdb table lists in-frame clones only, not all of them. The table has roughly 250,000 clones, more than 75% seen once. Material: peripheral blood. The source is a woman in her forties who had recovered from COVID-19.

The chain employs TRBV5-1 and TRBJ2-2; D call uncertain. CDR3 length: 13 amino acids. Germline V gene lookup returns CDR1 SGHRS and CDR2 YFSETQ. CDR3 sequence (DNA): TGCGCGTCGACTGGTAAGAACACCGGGGAGCTGTTTTTT. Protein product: CASTGKNTGELFF.

The CDR3 DNA reads as TGTGCCCACAGCTCCTACAATGAGCAGTTCTTC. The encoded protein is CAHSSYNEQFF. The J gene is TRBJ2-1, the V gene TRBV30, with D uncertain. The CDR3 is 11 residues long. Germline CDR1 is GTSNPN and CDR2 is SVGIG (reference sequence). V was trimmed by 8 bases and J by 0 bases, leaving 5 bases between them.

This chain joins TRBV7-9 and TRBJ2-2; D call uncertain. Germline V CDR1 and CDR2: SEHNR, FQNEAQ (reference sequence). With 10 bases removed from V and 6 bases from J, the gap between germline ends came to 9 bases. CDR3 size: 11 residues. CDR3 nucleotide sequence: TGTGCCACCCCCGGTTCCGGGGAGCTGTTTTTT. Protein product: CATPGSGELFF.

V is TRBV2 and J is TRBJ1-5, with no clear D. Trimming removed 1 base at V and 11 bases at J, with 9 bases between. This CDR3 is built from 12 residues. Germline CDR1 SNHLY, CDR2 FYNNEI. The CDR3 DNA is TGTGCCAGCAGTGAAGGGGCCAGCTCCCAGCATTTT. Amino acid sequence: CASSEGASSQHF.

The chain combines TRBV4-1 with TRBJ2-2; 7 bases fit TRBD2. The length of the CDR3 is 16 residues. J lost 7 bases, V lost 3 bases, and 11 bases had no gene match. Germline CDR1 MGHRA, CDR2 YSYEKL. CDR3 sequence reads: CASSQATAGGGGELFF. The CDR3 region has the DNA TGCGCCAGCAGCCAGGCAACAGCAGGCGGGGGCGGGGAGCTGTTTTTT.

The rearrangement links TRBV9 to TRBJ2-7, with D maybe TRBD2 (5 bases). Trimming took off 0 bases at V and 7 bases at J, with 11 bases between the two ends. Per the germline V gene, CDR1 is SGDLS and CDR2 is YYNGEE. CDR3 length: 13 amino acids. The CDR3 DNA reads TGTGCCAGCAGCGTAGAGGGAGCGAGGGAGCAGTACTTC. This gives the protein CASSVEGAREQYF.

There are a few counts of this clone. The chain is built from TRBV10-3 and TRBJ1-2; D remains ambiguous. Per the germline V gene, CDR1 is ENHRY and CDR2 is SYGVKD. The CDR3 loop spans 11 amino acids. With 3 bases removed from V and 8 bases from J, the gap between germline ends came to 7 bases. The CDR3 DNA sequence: TGTGCCATCAGTGACCCGGGAGGCTACACCTTC. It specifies CAISDPGGYTF.

The CDR3 loop reads CASSHGQGTPHV. CDR3 bases: TGTGCCAGCAGTCACGGACAGGGGACCCCCCATGTC. V usage is TRBV6-2 or TRBV6-3 and J usage is TRBJ2-7, with 9 bases matching TRBD1. CDR3 length: 12 amino acids. Germline values: CDR1 MNHEY, CDR2 SVGEGT.

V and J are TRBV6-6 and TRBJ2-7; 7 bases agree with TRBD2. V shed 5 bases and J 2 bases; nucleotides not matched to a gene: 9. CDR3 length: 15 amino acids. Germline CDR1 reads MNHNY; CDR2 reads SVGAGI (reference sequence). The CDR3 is CASSPPRAGPYEQYF. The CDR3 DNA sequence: TGTGCCAGCAGTCCCCCCCGAGCGGGGCCCTACGAGCAGTACTTC.

Here the CDR3 reads CASSFSGVGANVLTF. The CDR3 DNA follows: TGTGCCAGCAGCTTTTCGGGGGTGGGAGCCAACGTCCTGACTTTC. This chain connects TRBV7-9 to TRBJ2-6, with a tentative D call TRBD2 (6 bases). The CDR3 length is 15 residues. CDR1 and CDR2 (germline): SEHNR, FQNEAQ (reference sequence). Trimming shortened V by 3 bases and J by 7 bases, and 13 bases separated the two germline ends.

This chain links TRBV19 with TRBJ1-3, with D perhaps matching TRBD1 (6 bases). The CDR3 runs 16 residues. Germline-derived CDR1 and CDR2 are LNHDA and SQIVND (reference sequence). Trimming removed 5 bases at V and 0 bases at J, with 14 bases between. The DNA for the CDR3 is TGTGCCAGTAGTGCCGGACAGCCCAACTCTGGAAACACCATATATTTT. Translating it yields CASSAGQPNSGNTIYF.

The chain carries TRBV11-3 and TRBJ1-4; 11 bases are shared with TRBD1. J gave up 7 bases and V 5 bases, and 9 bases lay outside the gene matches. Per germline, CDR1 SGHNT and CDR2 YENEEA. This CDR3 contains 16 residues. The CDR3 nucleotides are TGTGCCAGCAGCCCCCCCCCGGGACAGGGGGGTGAAAAACTGTTTTTT. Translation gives CASSPPPGQGGEKLFF.

The DNA of the CDR3 is TGTGCCAGCAGCCCGACCAGGATAGCGGGAGGGCCTTCCGGGGAGCTGTTTTTT. Translated: CASSPTRIAGGPSGELFF. The V call is TRBV9, the J call TRBJ2-2, with 11 nucleotides matching TRBD2. V gave up 4 bases and J gave up 6 bases; unmatched junction bases: 14. Germline CDR1 and CDR2: SGDLS and YYNGEE. CDR3 size: 18 residues.

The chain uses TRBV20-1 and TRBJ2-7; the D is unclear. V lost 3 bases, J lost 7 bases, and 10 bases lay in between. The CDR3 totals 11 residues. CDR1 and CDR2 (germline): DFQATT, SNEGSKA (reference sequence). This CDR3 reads CSASPRWEQYF. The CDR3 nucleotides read TGCAGTGCTAGTCCTCGGTGGGAGCAGTACTTC.

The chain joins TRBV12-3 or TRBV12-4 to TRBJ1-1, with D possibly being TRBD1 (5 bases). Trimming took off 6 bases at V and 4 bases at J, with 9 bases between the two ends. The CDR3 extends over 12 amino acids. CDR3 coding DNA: TGTGCCAGCAGCCCCAGGGCCACTGAAGCTTTCTTT. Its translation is CASSPRATEAFF.

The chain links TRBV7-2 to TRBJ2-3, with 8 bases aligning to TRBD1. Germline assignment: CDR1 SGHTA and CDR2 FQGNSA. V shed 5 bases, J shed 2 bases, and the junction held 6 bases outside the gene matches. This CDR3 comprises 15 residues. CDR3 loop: CASSARTGPTDTQYF. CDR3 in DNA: TGTGCCAGCAGCGCCCGGACAGGGCCCACAGATACGCAGTATTTT. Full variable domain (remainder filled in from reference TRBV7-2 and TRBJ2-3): GAGVSQSPSNKVTEKGKDVELRCDPISGHTALYWYRQSLGQGLEFLIYFQGNSAPDKSGLPSDRFSAERTGGSVSTLTIQRTQQEDSAVYLCASSARTGPTDTQYFGPGTRLTVL.

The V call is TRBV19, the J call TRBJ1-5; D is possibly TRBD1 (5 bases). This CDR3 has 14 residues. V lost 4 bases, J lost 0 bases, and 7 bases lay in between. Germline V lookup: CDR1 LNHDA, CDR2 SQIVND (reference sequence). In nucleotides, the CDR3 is TGTGCCAGTAGTAGGGACTATAGCAATCAGCCCCAGCATTTT. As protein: CASSRDYSNQPQHF.